Below, 32 T cell receptor beta chains from the same sample are listed, as sequenced in a study of T cells after posttransplantation cyclophosphamide. The assay was immunoSEQ multiplex PCR, and TCRdb's table has in-frame clones only and misses some. The sample has about 24,000 clones, none seen only once; the top ten hold 6% to 7%. The sample comprised PBMCs. The receptors originated from an older woman in good health, CMV-negative, and a related stem cell transplant donor.

This clone was counted at least ten times. This chain uses TRBV5-1 with TRBJ2-5; the D gene is possibly TRBD2 (6 bases). The V gene's germline CDR1 is SGHRS and CDR2 YFSETQ. The ends were cut back, 1 base at V and 5 bases at J, with 15 bases in the middle. This CDR3 contains 15 residues. In DNA, the CDR3 is TGCGCCAGCAGCTTGTTATACTCTAGCGAGGAGACCCAGTACTTC. Residues: CASSLLYSSEETQYF.

The chain links TRBV2 to TRBJ1-2; TRBD1 is a possible D gene (6 bases). Germline CDR1 and CDR2: SNHLY and FYNNEI. The CDR3 spans 14 residues. V lost 6 bases and J lost 6, with 17 bases in between. The CDR3 sequence is CASSANRVQHGYTF. The CDR3 nucleotides are TGTGCCAGCAGCGCTAACAGGGTACAACATGGCTACACCTTC.

This clone was seen at least ten times. The chain has TRBV5-1 and TRBJ2-2, with D possibly matching TRBD1 (6 bases). Trimming took off 2 bases at V and 1 base at J, with 9 bases between the two ends. This CDR3 has 15 residues. Germline V CDR1 and CDR2: SGHRS, YFSETQ. The CDR3 is CASSFVGGNTGELFF. CDR3 sequence (DNA): TGCGCCAGCAGCTTCGTAGGGGGGAACACCGGGGAGCTGTTTTTT.

This clone occurred many times. The genes are TRBV5-1 and TRBJ2-5; D may be TRBD2 (5 bases). Germline V gene sequence: CDR1 SGHRS, CDR2 YFSETQ. The CDR3 runs 14 residues. Trimming pared 4 bases from V and 1 base from J, leaving 11 bases between. CDR3 bases: TGCGCCAGCAGCGGGATGAGGGTCCAAGAGACCCAGTACTTC. It translates to CASSGMRVQETQYF.

This clone was observed many times. J is TRBJ1-5 and V is TRBV28, with D maybe TRBD1 (6 bases). The CDR3 has 14 residues. Trimming shortened V by 3 bases and J by 5 bases, and 11 bases separated the two germline ends. CDR1 is MDHEN and CDR2 is SYDVKM in the germline V gene. CDR3 amino acids: CASSFPDRYQPQHF. CDR3 DNA sequence: TGTGCCAGCAGTTTCCCCGACAGGTATCAGCCCCAGCATTTT.

This clone was recorded at least ten times. This rearrangement joins TRBV6-1 to TRBJ2-3; 8 bases map to TRBD1. This CDR3 region has 16 residues. Trimming at V came to 3 bases and at J to 0 bases, leaving 5 bases not matched to a gene. CDR1 is MNHNS and CDR2 is SASEGT in the germline V gene. The CDR3 loop is CASSDQGARSTDTQYF. DNA for the CDR3: TGTGCCAGCAGTGACCAGGGGGCGCGGAGCACAGATACGCAGTATTTT.

This clone has at least ten counts. This chain uses TRBV6-1 with TRBJ1-5; TRBD1 matches 9 bases. Germline lookup yields CDR1 MNHNS and CDR2 SASEGT. V lost 4 bases, J lost 7 bases, and 11 bases stayed unmatched. This CDR3 comprises 16 residues. The CDR3 DNA reads TGTGCCAGCAGTGTAAGTGCTGGGACAGGGAGGCAGCCCCAGCATTTT. Amino acid sequence: CASSVSAGTGRQPQHF.

The rearrangement uses TRBV9 and TRBJ2-4; 9 nucleotides agree with TRBD2. Germline assignment: CDR1 SGDLS and CDR2 YYNGEE. Trimming removed 4 bases from V and 3 bases from J; junction bases left unmatched: 17. This CDR3 spans 19 amino acids. This chain's CDR3 is CASSPQGRGGFTDKNIQYF. The CDR3 DNA reads TGTGCCAGCAGCCCCCAGGGGCGGGGGGGCTTTACGGACAAAAACATTCAGTACTTC.

This clone occurred many times. The chain combines TRBV11-2 with TRBJ2-5; 13 nucleotides line up with TRBD2. V trimming: 9 bases; J trimming: 5 bases; junction bases outside the gene matches: 3. Looked up from germline, CDR1 is SGHAT and CDR2 is FQNNGV. The CDR3 consists of 13 residues. CDR3 nucleotide sequence: TGTGCCAGTAGACTAGCGGGGGGCGAGACCCAGTACTTC. It translates to CASRLAGGETQYF.

This clone appeared many times. CDR3 loop: CASSVGQGADRYTF. DNA for the CDR3: TGTGCCAGCAGCGTAGGACAAGGGGCTGATCGATACACCTTC. This chain uses TRBV9 with TRBJ1-2; weak D call: TRBD1 (5 bases). This CDR3 is 14 amino acids long. The V gene's germline CDR1 is SGDLS and CDR2 YYNGEE. V lost 0 bases, J lost 11 bases, and 17 bases lay in between. The complete variable domain, with remaining parts taken from reference TRBV9 and TRBJ1-2, reads DSGVTQTPKHLITATGQRVTLRCSPRSGDLSVYWYQQSLDQGLQFLIQYYNGEERAKGNILERFSAQQFPDLHSELNLSSLELGDSALYFCASSVGQGADRYTFGSGTRLTVV.

This clone showed up many times. The chain employs TRBV29-1 and TRBJ2-7; 10 bases agree with TRBD1. From germline, CDR1 is SQVTM and CDR2 ANQGSEA. V lost 7 bases, J lost 2 bases, and 5 bases stayed unmatched. The CDR3 consists of 13 residues. This CDR3 reads CSAGGQGTYEQYF. The CDR3 region has the DNA TGCAGCGCTGGGGGACAGGGGACCTACGAGCAGTACTTC.

This clone was counted ten times or more. The chain carries TRBV19 and TRBJ2-2, with 9 nucleotides matching TRBD1. The germline CDR1 and CDR2 sequences are LNHDA and SQIVND (reference sequence). There are 16 residues in the CDR3. Trimming cost V 7 bases and J 2 bases; bases outside gene matches: 8. The CDR3 reads CASTQGTGSNTGELFF. The DNA for the CDR3 is TGTGCCAGTACCCAAGGGACAGGGTCCAACACCGGGGAGCTGTTTTTT.

This chain joins TRBV30 and TRBJ2-7; 7 nucleotides align to TRBD1. The CDR3 extends over 11 amino acids. Germline V lookup: CDR1 GTSNPN, CDR2 SVGIG (reference sequence). Trimming at V came to 5 bases and at J to 11 bases, leaving 9 bases not matched to a gene. CDR3 protein: CAWGSGGDEYF. The CDR3, as DNA: TGTGCCTGGGGCTCAGGGGGAGACGAGTACTTC. The complete variable domain, with remaining parts taken from reference TRBV30 and TRBJ2-7, reads SQTIHQWPATLVQPVGSPLSLECTVEGTSNPNLYWYRQAAGRGLQLLFYSVGIGQISSEVPQNLSASRPQDRQFILSSKKLLLSDSGFYLCAWGSGGDEYFGPGTRLTVT.

This clone occurred many times. The rearrangement joins TRBV7-6 to TRBJ2-2; 8 positions match TRBD2. CDR3 length: 12 residues. V shed 8 bases, J shed 8 bases, and the junction held 4 bases outside the gene matches. Germline V gives CDR1 SGHVS, CDR2 FNYEAQ. CDR3 nucleotide sequence: TGTGCCAGCGGACTAGCACCGGGGGAGCTGTTTTTT. Its translation: CASGLAPGELFF.

In its sample, this clone was seen many times. J is TRBJ1-4 and V is TRBV4-1; 10 bases align to TRBD1. V lost 3 bases to trimming and J lost 7 bases; unmatched junction nucleotides: 5. CDR3 size: 15 residues. Germline CDR1 MGHRA, CDR2 YSYEKL. This CDR3 is CASSHPGQGSEKLFF. CDR3 nucleotides: TGCGCCAGCAGCCATCCGGGACAGGGGAGTGAAAAACTGTTTTTT.

This clone was found many times. This chain connects TRBV7-8 to TRBJ1-6; unclear D gene. Trimming took 2 bases from V and 0 from J, leaving 23 bases between them. The CDR3 spans 21 residues. Germline V gene sequence: CDR1 SGHVS, CDR2 FQNEAQ. The CDR3 region is CASSLRRGGESLSSYNSPLHF. In DNA form, the CDR3 reads TGTGCCAGCAGCTTAAGGAGAGGTGGGGAGTCGCTAAGCTCCTATAATTCACCCCTCCACTTT.

This clone has just a few counts. V is TRBV7-8 and J is TRBJ2-3; a weak D match, TRBD2 (6 bases). V dropped 6 bases and J dropped 10 bases, with 23 bases sitting between them. The CDR3 loop spans 15 amino acids. In germline, CDR1 is SGHVS, CDR2 FQNEAQ. CDR3 region: CASRPGLLLHPSQYF. CDR3 in DNA: TGTGCCAGCAGGCCGGGACTTCTCCTTCACCCATCGCAGTATTTT.

There are many counts of this clone. The chain joins TRBV5-1 to TRBJ2-2; perhaps TRBD2 as D (6 bases). Germline V gives CDR1 SGHRS, CDR2 YFSETQ. The CDR3 sequence is 13 residues long. The V gene lost 5 bases and the J gene lost 3 bases, with 8 bases spanning the gap. In nucleotides, the CDR3 is TGCGCCAGCAGTTGGGGGGACACCGGGGAGCTGTTTTTT. Protein: CASSWGDTGELFF.

This clone was found many times. This chain uses TRBV5-6 with TRBJ2-5; tentatively, D is TRBD2 (5 bases). CDR1 and CDR2 (germline): SGHDT, YYEEEE. This CDR3 region has 13 residues. Trimming stripped 6 bases from V and 3 bases from J, with 12 bases between. The CDR3 nucleotides read TGTGCCAGCACCCCTCGGGGAGAAGAGACCCAGTACTTC. It specifies CASTPRGEETQYF.

This clone was counted many times. J is TRBJ2-1 and V is TRBV5-1, with unresolved D. V lost 0 bases and J 10 bases, leaving 14 bases between the germline ends. This CDR3 is built from 14 residues. The germline V gene has CDR1 SGHRS and CDR2 YFSETQ. The CDR3 DNA is TGCGCCAGCAGCTTGGGACCCCAAACGAGGGAGCAGTTCTTC. Translating it yields CASSLGPQTREQFF.

This clone was picked up many times. V gene TRBV11-2 combines with J gene TRBJ2-3, with 7 positions matching TRBD2. The germline V gene encodes CDR1 SGHAT and CDR2 FQNNGV. The CDR3 extends over 17 amino acids. J was trimmed by 2 bases and V by 3 bases; bases with no gene match: 11. The CDR3 spells CASSFQSSGVPTDTQYF. The CDR3, as DNA: TGTGCCAGCAGCTTTCAATCTAGCGGAGTCCCCACAGATACGCAGTATTTT.

At least ten counts were recorded for this clone. The V call is TRBV5-8, the J call TRBJ1-1, with D possibly matching TRBD1 (5 bases). CDR3 length equals 15 residues. Trimming shortened V by 0 bases and J by 0 bases, and 9 bases separated the two germline ends. Looked up from germline, CDR1 is SGHTS and CDR2 is YDEGEE. The CDR3 reads CASSLGAGMNTEAFF. CDR3 bases: TGTGCCAGCAGCTTGGGGGCAGGGATGAACACTGAAGCTTTCTTT.

This clone was seen repeatedly, ten times or more. V and J are TRBV27 and TRBJ2-2; 13 bases line up with TRBD2. The CDR3 is made up of 17 amino acids. V lost 2 bases, J lost 0 bases, and 0 bases stayed unmatched. CDR1 is MNHEY, CDR2 SMNVEV, per germline (reference sequence). In nucleotides, the CDR3 is TGTGCCAGCAGTTTAACTAGCGGGAGGGCGAACACCGGGGAGCTGTTTTTT. Protein product: CASSLTSGRANTGELFF.

This clone came up many times. This chain uses TRBV15 with TRBJ2-7, with D perhaps TRBD1 (6 bases). The V end was cut by 4 bases, the J end by 4 bases, with 20 bases between. The V gene's germline CDR1 is LNHNV and CDR2 YYDKDF (reference sequence). This CDR3 has 16 residues. The DNA for the CDR3 is TGTGCCACCAGCACGCAAGCGCAGGGGCTTGGGTACGAGCAGTACTTC. Its translation is CATSTQAQGLGYEQYF.

This clone was detected many times. The gene calls are TRBV28 and TRBJ2-7; TRBD1 aligns across 11 bases. Germline V gene data show CDR1 as MDHEN and CDR2 as SYDVKM. The V segment lost 6 bases and the J segment 4 bases; nucleotides outside the gene matches: 5. The CDR3 loop spans 14 amino acids. The CDR3: CASSYGQGAYEQYV. DNA of the CDR3: TGTGCCAGCAGCTATGGACAGGGGGCGTACGAGCAGTACGTC.

This clone was detected ten times or more. The rearrangement uses TRBV7-6 and TRBJ2-3; 10 bases agree with TRBD1. The CDR3 loop spans 14 amino acids. Unmatched junction bases numbered 1, after V lost 1 base and J lost 6 bases. CDR1 and CDR2 from the germline V gene are SGHVS and FNYEAQ. The CDR3 spells CASSLGTGGDTQYF. The DNA for the CDR3 is TGTGCCAGCAGCTTAGGGACAGGGGGGGATACGCAGTATTTT.

This clone has a count of ten or more. The chain carries TRBV7-9 and TRBJ1-6, with TRBD1 identical over 7 bases. After removal of 4 bases from V and 5 bases from J, the junction contained 2 bases not matched to a gene. The V gene's germline CDR1 is SEHNR and CDR2 FQNEAQ (reference sequence). CDR3 length: 14 amino acids. The CDR3 nucleotides are TGTGCCAGCAGCTCCGGGACAGATAATTCACCCCTCCACTTT. This codes for CASSSGTDNSPLHF.

This clone was recorded many times. The chain uses TRBV28 and TRBJ1-5, with D unclear. Germline V CDR1 and CDR2: MDHEN, SYDVKM. Deletions cut 7 bases from V and 1 base from J, with 11 bases between. The CDR3 sequence is 14 residues long. The CDR3 DNA reads as TGTGCCAGCACCCCTGGAGGGAGCAATCAGCCCCAGCATTTT. This sequence encodes CASTPGGSNQPQHF.

Many counts were recorded for this clone. This chain connects TRBV10-2 to TRBJ2-2; 9 bases agree with TRBD1. The CDR3 is 16 residues long. V shed 0 bases and J 6 bases; nucleotides not matched to a gene: 5. Germline CDR1 WSHSY, CDR2 SAAADI. The CDR3 loop is CASSESAGQGPGELFF. The CDR3 DNA sequence: TGCGCCAGCAGTGAGTCAGCGGGACAGGGACCCGGGGAGCTGTTTTTT.

This clone was found many times. V is TRBV27 and J is TRBJ2-1; TRBD2 matches at 13 bases. This CDR3 is 14 amino acids long. Germline CDR1 is MNHEY and CDR2 is SMNVEV (reference sequence). The J segment lost 10 bases and the V segment lost 6 bases, leaving 6 bases of the junction unmatched. CDR3 amino acids: CASRGLAGRDEQFF. The DNA for the CDR3 is TGTGCCAGCAGGGGACTAGCGGGAAGGGACGAGCAGTTCTTC.

There are a few counts of this clone. This rearrangement joins TRBV7-9 to TRBJ2-5; the match to TRBD1 covers 11 bases. The length of the CDR3 is 14 residues. CDR1 is SEHNR, CDR2 FQNEAQ, per germline (reference sequence). Unmatched junction bases numbered 4, after V lost 5 bases and J lost 5 bases. The CDR3 nucleotides read TGTGCCAGCAGCAGGACAGGGGGCGGCGAGACCCAGTACTTC. Its translation is CASSRTGGGETQYF.

Ten or more counts support this clone. The chain employs TRBV2 and TRBJ2-3; 9 bases match TRBD1. Trimming removed 3 bases from V and 4 bases from J; junction bases left unmatched: 8. CDR3 length: 16 amino acids. Germline lookup yields CDR1 SNHLY and CDR2 FYNNEI. The CDR3 protein is CASSDPDRGGSDTQYF. CDR3 nucleotides: TGTGCCAGCAGTGATCCGGACAGGGGAGGATCAGATACGCAGTATTTT.